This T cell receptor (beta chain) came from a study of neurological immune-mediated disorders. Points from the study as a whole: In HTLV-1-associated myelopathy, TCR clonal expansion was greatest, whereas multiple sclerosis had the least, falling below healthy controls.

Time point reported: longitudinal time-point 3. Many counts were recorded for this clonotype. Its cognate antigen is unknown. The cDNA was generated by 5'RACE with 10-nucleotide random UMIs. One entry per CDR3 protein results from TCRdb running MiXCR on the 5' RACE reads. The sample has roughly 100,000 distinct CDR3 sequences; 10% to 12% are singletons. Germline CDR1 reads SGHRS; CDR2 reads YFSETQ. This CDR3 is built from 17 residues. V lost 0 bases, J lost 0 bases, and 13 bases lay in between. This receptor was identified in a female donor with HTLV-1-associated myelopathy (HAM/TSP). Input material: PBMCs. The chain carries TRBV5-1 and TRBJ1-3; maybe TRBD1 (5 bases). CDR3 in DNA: TGCGCCAGCAGCTTGGATTGGGGCCAAGTCTCTGGAAACACCATATATTTT. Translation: CASSLDWGQVSGNTIYF.